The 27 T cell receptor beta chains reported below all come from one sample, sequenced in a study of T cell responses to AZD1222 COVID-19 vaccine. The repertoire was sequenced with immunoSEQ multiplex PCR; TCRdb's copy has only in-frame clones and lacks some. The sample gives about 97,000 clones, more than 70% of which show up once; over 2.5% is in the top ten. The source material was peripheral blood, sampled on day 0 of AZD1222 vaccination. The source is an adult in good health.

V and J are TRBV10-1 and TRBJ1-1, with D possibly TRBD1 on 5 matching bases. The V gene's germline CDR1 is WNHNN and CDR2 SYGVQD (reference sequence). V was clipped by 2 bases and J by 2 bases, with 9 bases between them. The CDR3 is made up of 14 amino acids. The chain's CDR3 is CASSEGTVNTEAFF. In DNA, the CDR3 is TGCGCCAGCAGTGAGGGGACGGTCAACACTGAAGCTTTCTTT.

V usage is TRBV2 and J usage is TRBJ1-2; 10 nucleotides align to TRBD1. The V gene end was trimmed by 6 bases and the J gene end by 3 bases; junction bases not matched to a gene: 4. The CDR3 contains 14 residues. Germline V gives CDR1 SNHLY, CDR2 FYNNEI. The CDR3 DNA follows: TGTGCCAGCAGACCGGGACAGGGGTACTATGGCTACACCTTC. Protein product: CASRPGQGYYGYTF.

DNA for the CDR3: TGTGCCAGCAGTTACGGGGCTGGGGGGAGGTTGATTGAGCAGTTCTTC. It specifies CASSYGAGGRLIEQFF. V is TRBV6-5 and J is TRBJ2-1, with TRBD2 as a possible D gene (6 bases). Trimming stripped 2 bases from V and 9 bases from J, with 20 bases between. This CDR3 region has 16 residues. Germline V lookup: CDR1 MNHEY, CDR2 SVGAGI.

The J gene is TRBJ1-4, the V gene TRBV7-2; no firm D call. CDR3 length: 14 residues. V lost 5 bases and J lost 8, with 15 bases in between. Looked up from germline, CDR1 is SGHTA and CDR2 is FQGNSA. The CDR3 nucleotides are TGTGCCAGCAGCACCCCCTCTGCGGCAGAAAAACTGTTTTTT. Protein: CASSTPSAAEKLFF.

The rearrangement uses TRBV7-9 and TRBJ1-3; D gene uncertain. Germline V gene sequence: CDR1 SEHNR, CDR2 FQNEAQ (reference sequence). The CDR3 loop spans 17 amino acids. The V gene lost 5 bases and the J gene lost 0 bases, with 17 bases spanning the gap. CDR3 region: CASSQTPAISSGNTIYF. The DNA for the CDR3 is TGTGCCAGCAGCCAAACCCCCGCCATCAGCTCTGGAAACACCATATATTTT.

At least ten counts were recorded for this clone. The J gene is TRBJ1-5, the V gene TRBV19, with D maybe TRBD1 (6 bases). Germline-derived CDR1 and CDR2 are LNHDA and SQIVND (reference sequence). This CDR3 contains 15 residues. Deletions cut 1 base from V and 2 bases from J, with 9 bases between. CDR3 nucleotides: TGTGCCAGTAGTATAGTTGGGGGCGGCAATCAGCCCCAGCATTTT. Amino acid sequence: CASSIVGGGNQPQHF. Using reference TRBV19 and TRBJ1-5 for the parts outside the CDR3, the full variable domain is DGGITQSPKYLFRKEGQNVTLSCEQNLNHDAMYWYRQDPGQGLRLIYYSQIVNDFQKGDIAEGYSVSREKKESFPLTVTSAQKNPTAFYLCASSIVGGGNQPQHFGDGTRLSIL.

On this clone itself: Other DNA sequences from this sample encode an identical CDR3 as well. The CDR3 nucleotides read TGTGCCATCAGTGAACAGCCTGATTATGGCTACACCTTC. It yields the protein CAISEQPDYGYTF. The J gene is TRBJ1-2, the V gene TRBV10-3; D is ambiguous. CDR1 is ENHRY and CDR2 is SYGVKD in the germline V gene. V lost 3 bases and J 5 bases, leaving 10 bases between the germline ends. CDR3 length: 13 residues.

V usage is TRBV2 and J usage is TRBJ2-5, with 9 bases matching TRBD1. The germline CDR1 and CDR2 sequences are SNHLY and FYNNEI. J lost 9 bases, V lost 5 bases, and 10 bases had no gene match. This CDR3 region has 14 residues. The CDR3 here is CASSLQGALEAQYF. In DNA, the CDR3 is TGTGCCAGCAGTCTACAGGGGGCGCTGGAGGCCCAGTACTTC. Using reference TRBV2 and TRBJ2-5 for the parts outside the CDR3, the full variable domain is EPEVTQTPSHQVTQMGQEVILRCVPISNHLYFYWYRQILGQKVEFLVSFYNNEISEKSEIFDDQFSVERPDGSNFTLKIRSTKLEDSAMYFCASSLQGALEAQYFGPGTRLLVL.

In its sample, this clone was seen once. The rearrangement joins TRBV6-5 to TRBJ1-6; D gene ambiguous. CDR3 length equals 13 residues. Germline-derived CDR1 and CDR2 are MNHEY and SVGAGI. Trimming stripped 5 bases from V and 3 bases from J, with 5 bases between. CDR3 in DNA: TGTGCCAGCAGTCGGGACTATAATTCACCCCTCCACTTT. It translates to CASSRDYNSPLHF.

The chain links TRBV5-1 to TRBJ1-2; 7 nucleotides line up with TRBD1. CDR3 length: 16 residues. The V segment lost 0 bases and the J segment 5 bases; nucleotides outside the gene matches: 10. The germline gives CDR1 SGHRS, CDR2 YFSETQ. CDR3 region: CASSLVSGGQPYGYTF. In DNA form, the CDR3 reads TGCGCCAGCAGCTTGGTAAGTGGGGGACAGCCGTATGGCTACACCTTC.

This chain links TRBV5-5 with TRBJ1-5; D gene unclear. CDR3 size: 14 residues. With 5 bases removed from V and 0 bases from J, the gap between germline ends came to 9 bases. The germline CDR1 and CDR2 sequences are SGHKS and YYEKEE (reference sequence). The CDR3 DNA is TGTGCCAGCAGTTTCGGAGGTAGCAATCAGCCCCAGCATTTT. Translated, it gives CASSFGGSNQPQHF.

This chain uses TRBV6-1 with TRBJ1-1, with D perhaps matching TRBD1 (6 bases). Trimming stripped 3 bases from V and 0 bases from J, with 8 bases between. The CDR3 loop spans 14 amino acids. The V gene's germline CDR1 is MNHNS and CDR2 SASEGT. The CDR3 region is CASSEGHLNTEAFF. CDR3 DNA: TGTGCCAGCAGTGAGGGACATTTGAACACTGAAGCTTTCTTT.

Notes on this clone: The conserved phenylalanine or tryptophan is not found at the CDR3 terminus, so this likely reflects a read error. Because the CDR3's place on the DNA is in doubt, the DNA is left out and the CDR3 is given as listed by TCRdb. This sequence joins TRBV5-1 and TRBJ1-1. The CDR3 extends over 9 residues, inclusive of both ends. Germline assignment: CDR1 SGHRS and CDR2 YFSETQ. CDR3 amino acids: CASSLRERE.

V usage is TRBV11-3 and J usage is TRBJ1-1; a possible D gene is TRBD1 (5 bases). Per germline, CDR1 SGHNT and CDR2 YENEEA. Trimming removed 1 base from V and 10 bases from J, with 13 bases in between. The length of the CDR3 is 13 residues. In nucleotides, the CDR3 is TGTGCCAGCAGCTTAGGGGGTCGAGGGACAGCTTTCTTT. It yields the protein CASSLGGRGTAFF.

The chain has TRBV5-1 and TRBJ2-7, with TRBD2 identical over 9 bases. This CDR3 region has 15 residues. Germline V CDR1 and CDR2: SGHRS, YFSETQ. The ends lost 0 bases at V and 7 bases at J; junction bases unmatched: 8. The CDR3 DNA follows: TGCGCCAGCAGCTTGGGGACTAGCGCCCTTACGGAGCAGTACTTC. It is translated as CASSLGTSALTEQYF. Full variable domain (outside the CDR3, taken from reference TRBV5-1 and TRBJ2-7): KAGVTQTPRYLIKTRGQQVTLSCSPISGHRSVSWYQQTPGQGLQFLFEYFSETQRNKGNFPGRFSGRQFSNSRSEMNVSTLELGDSALYLCASSLGTSALTEQYFGPGTRLTVT.

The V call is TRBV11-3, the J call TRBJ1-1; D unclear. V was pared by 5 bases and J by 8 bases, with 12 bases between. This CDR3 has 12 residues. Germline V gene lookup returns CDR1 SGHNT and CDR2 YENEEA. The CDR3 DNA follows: TGTGCCAGCAGCCCAGTCGCCGGGGAAGCTTTCTTT. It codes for CASSPVAGEAFF.

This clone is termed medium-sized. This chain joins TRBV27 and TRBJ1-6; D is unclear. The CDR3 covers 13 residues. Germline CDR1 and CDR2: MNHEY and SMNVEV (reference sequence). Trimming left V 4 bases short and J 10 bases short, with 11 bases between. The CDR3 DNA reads TGTGCCAGCAGTTCAGGAAGCCACTCACCCCTCCACTTT. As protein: CASSSGSHSPLHF.

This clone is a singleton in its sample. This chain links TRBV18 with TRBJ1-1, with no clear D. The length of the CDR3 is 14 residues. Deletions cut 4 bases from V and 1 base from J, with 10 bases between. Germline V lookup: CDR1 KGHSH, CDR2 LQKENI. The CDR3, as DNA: TGTGCCAGCTCACGCGAGACCGAGAACACTGAAGCTTTCTTT. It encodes CASSRETENTEAFF.

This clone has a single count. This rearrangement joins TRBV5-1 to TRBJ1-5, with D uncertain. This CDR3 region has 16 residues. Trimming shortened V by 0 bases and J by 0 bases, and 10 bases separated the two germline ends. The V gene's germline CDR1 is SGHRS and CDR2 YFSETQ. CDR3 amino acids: CASSLVGPYSNQPQHF. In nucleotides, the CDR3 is TGCGCCAGCAGCTTGGTCGGGCCCTATAGCAATCAGCCCCAGCATTTT.

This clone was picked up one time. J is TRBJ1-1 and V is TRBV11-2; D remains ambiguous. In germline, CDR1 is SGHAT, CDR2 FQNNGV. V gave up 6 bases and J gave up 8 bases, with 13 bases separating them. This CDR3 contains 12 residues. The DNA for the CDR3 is TGTGCCAGCAGTCCGGAGGGCGGAGAAGCTTTCTTT. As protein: CASSPEGGEAFF.

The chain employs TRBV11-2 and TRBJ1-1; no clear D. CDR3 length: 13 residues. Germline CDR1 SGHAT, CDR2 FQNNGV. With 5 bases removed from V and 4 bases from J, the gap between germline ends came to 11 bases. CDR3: CASSLAGATEAFF. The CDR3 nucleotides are TGTGCCAGCAGCCTAGCGGGCGCCACTGAAGCTTTCTTT.

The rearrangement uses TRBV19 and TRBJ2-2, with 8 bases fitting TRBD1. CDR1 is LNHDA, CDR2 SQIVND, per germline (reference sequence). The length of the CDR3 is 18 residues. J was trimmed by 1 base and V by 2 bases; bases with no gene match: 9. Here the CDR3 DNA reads TGTGCCAGTAGTATATATCATCAGGGGGCGCAGAACACCGGGGAGCTGTTTTTT. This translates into CASSIYHQGAQNTGELFF.

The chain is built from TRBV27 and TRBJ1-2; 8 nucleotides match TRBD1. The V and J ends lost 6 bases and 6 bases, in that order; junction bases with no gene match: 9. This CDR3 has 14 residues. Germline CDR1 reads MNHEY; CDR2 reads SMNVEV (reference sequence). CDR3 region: CASRKDRVGDGYTF. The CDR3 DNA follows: TGTGCCAGCAGGAAGGACAGGGTGGGCGATGGCTACACCTTC.

The CDR3 sequence is CSALPWNTEAFF. The CDR3 nucleotides read TGCAGCGCCCTACCATGGAACACTGAAGCTTTCTTT. The genes are TRBV29-1 and TRBJ1-1, with no clear D. Deletions cut 7 bases from V and 1 base from J, with 10 bases between. Per germline, CDR1 SQVTM and CDR2 ANQGSEA. The CDR3 length is 12 residues.

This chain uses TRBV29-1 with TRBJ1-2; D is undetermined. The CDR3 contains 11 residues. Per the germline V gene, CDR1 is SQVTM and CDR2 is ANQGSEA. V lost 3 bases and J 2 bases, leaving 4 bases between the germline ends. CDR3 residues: CSVDRNYGYTF. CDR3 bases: TGCAGCGTTGACAGAAACTATGGCTACACCTTC.

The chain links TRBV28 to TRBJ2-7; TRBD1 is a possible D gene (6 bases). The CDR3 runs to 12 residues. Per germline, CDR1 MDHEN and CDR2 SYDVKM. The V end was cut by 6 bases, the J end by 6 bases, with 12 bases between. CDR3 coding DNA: TGTGCCAGCAGAGAACAGGGTCGCGAGCAGTACTTC. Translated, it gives CASREQGREQYF.

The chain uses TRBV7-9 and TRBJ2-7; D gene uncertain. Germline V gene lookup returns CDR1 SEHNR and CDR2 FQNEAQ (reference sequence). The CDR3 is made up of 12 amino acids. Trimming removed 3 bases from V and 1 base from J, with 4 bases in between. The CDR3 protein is CASSFQSYEQYF. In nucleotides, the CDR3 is TGTGCCAGCAGCTTCCAGTCCTACGAGCAGTACTTC.